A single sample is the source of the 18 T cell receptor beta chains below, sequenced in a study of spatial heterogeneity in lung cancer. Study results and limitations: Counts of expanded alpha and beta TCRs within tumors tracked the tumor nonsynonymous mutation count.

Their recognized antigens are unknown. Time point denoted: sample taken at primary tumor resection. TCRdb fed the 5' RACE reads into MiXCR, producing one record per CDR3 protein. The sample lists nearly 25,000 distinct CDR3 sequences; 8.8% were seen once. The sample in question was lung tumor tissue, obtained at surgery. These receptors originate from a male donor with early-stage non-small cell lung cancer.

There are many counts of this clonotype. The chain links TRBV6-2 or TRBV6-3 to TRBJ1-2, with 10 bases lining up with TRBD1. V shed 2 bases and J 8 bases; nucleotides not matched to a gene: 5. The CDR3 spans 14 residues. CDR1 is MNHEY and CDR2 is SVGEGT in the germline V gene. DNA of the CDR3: TGTGCCAGCAGTTACCCCGACAGGGGGCCCGGCTACACCTTC. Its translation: CASSYPDRGPGYTF.

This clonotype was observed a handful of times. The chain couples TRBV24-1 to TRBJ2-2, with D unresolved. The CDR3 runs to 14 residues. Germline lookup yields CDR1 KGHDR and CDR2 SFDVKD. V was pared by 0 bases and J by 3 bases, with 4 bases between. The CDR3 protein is CATSDLSDTGELFF. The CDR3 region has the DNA TGTGCCACCAGTGATTTGAGCGACACCGGGGAGCTGTTTTTT.

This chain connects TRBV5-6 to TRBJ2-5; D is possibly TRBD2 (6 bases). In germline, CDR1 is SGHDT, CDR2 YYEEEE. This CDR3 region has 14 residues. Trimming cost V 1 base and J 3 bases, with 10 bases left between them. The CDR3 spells CASSLLSGEETQYF. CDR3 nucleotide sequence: TGTGCCAGCAGCTTGCTTTCGGGGGAAGAGACCCAGTACTTC.

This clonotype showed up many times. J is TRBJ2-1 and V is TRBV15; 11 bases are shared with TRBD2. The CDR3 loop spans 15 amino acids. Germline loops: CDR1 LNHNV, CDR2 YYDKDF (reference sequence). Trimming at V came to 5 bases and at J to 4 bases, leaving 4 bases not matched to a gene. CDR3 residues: CATSWASGGYNEQFF. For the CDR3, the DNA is TGTGCCACCAGCTGGGCTAGCGGGGGGTACAATGAGCAGTTCTTC.

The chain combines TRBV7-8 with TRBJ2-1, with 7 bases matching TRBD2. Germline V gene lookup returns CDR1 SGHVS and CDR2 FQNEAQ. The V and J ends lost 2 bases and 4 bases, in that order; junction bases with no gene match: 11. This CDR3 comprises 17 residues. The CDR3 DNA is TGTGCCAGCAGCTTACCCCGGGAGGCAGAGGTATACAATGAGCAGTTCTTC. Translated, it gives CASSLPREAEVYNEQFF.

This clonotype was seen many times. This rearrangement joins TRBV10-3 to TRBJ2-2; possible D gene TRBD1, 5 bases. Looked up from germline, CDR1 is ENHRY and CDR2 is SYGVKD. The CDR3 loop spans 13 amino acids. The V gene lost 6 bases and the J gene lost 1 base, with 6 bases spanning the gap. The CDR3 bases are TGTGCCATCAGCACAGGGAACACCGGGGAGCTGTTTTTT. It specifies CAISTGNTGELFF.

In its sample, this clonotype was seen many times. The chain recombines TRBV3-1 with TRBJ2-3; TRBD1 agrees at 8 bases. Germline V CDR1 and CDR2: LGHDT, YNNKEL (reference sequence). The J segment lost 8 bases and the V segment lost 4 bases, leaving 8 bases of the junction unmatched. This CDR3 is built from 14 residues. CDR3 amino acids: CASSPGQGEGTQYF. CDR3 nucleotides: TGTGCCAGCAGCCCCGGACAGGGCGAGGGTACGCAGTATTTT.

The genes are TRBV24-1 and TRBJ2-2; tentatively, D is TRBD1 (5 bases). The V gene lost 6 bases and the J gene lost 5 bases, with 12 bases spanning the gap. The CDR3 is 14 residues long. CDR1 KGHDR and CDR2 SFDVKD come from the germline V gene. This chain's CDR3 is CATSSGYVTGELFF. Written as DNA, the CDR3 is TGTGCCACCAGTTCAGGGTACGTGACCGGGGAGCTGTTTTTT.

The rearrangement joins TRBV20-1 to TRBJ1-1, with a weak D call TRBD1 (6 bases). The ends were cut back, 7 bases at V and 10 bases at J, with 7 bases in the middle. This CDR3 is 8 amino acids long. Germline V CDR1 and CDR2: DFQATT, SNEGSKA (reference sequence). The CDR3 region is CSVGGAFF. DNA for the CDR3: TGCAGTGTAGGGGGAGCTTTCTTT.

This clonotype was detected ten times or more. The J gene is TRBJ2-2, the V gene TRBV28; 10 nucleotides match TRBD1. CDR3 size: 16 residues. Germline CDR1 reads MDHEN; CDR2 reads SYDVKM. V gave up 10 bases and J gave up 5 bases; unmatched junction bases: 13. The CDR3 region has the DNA TGTGCCACCTCTGGGGGGGACAGGGGACGGACCGGGGAGCTGTTTTTT. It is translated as CATSGGDRGRTGELFF.

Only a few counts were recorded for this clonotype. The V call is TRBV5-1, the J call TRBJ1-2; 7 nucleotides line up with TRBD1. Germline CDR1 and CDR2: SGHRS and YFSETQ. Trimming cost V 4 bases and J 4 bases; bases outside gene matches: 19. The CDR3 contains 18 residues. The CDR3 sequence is CASSAPGTEFARFYGYTF. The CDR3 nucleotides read TGCGCCAGCAGCGCCCCCGGGACAGAGTTCGCCCGCTTCTATGGCTACACCTTC.

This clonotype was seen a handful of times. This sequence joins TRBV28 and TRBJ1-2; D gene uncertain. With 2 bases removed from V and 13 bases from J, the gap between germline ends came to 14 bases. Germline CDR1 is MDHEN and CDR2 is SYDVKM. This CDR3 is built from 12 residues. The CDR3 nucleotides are TGTGCCAGCAGTTTAATTCGGAGCAGAGCCACCTTC. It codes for CASSLIRSRATF.

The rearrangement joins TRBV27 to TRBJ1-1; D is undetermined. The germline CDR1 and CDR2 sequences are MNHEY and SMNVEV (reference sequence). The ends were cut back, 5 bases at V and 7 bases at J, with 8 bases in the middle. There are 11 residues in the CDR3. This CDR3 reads CASSQGSEAFF. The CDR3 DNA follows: TGTGCCAGCAGTCAAGGCAGTGAAGCTTTCTTT.

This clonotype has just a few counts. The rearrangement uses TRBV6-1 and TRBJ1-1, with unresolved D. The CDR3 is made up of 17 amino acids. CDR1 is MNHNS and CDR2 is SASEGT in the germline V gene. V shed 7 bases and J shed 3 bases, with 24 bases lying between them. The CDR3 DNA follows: TGTGCCAGCACGCTTGGCCGGACCTCGAGAGGTCACACTGAAGCTTTCTTT. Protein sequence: CASTLGRTSRGHTEAFF.

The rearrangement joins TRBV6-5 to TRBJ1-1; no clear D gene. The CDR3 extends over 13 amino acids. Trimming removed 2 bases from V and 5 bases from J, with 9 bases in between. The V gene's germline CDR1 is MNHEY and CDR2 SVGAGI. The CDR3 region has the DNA TGTGCCAGCAGTTACGGTGGAAGGACTGAAGCTTTCTTT. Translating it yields CASSYGGRTEAFF.

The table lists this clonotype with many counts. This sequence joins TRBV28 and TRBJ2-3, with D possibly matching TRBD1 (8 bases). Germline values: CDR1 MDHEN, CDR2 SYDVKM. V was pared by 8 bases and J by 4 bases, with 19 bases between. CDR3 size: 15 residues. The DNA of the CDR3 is TGTGCCAGCCACACAGGGGGGGCGGGTTCAGATACGCAGTATTTT. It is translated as CASHTGGAGSDTQYF. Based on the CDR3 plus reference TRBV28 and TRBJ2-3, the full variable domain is DVKVTQSSRYLVKRTGEKVFLECVQDMDHENMFWYRQDPGLGLRLIYFSYDVKMKEKGDIPEGYSVSREKKERFSLILESASTNQTSMYLCASHTGGAGSDTQYFGPGTRLTVL.

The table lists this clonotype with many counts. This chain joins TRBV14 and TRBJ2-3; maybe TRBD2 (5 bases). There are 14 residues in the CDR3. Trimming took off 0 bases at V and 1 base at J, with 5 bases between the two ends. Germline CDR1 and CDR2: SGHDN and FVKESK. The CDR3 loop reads CASSQEGGTDTQYF. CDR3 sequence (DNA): TGTGCCAGCAGCCAAGAGGGAGGCACAGATACGCAGTATTTT. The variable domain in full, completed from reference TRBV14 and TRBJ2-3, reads EAGVTQFPSHSVIEKGQTVTLRCDPISGHDNLYWYRRVMGKEIKFLLHFVKESKQDESGMPNNRFLAERTGGTYSTLKVQPAELEDSGVYFCASSQEGGTDTQYFGPGTRLTVL.

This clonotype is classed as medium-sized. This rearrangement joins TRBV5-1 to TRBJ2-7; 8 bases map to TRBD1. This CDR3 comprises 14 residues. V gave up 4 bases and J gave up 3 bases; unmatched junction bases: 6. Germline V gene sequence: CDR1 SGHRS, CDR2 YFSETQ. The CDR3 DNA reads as TGCGCCAGCAGCGAAGGACAGGGATTCTACGAGCAGTACTTC. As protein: CASSEGQGFYEQYF.